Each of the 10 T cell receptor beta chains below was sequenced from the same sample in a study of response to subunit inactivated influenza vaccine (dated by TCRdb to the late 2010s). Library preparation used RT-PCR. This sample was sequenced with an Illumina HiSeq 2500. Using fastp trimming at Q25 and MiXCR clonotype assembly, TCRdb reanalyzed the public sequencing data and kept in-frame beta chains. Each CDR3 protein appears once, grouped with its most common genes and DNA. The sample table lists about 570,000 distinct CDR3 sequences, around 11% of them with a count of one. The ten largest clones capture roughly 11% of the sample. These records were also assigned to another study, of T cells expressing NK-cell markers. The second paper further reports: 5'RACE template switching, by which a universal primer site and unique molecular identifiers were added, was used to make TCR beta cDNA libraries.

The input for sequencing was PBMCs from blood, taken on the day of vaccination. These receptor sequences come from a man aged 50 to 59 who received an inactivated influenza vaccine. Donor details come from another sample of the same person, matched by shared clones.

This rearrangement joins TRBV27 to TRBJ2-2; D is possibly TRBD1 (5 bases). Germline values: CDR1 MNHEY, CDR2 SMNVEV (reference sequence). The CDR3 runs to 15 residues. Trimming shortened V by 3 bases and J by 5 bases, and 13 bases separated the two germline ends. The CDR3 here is CASSLVGVGTGELFF. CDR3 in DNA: TGTGCCAGCAGTTTGGTAGGGGTCGGGACCGGGGAGCTGTTTTTT.

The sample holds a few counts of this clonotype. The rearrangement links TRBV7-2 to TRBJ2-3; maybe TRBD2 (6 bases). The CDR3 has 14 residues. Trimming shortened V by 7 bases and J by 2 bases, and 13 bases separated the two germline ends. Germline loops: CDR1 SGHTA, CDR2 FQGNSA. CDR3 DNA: TGTGCCAGCACCCTTGGCGGGGCCACAGATACGCAGTATTTT. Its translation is CASTLGGATDTQYF.

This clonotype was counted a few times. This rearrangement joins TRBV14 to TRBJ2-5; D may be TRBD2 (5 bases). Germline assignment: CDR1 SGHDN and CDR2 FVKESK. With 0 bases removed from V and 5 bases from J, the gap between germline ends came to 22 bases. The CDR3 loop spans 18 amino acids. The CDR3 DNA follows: TGTGCCAGCAGCCAAGAAGGGCCGGGGTTAAGCAAATCGGAGACCCAGTACTTC. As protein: CASSQEGPGLSKSETQYF. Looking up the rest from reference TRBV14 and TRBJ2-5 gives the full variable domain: EAGVTQFPSHSVIEKGQTVTLRCDPISGHDNLYWYRRVMGKEIKFLLHFVKESKQDESGMPNNRFLAERTGGTYSTLKVQPAELEDSGVYFCASSQEGPGLSKSETQYFGPGTRLLVL.

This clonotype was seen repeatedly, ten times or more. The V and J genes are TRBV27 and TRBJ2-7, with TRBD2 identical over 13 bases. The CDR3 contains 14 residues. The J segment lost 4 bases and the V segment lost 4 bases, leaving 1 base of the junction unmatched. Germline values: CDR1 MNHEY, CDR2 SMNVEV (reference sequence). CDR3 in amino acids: CASSSGLAGYEQYF. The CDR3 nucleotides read TGTGCCAGCAGTTCGGGACTAGCGGGGTACGAGCAGTACTTC.

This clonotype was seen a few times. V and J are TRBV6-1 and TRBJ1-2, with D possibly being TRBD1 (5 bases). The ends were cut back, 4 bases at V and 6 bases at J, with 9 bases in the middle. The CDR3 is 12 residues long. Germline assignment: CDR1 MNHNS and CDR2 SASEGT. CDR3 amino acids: CASSAPGNGYTF. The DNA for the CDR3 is TGTGCCAGCAGTGCCCCAGGGAATGGCTACACCTTC.

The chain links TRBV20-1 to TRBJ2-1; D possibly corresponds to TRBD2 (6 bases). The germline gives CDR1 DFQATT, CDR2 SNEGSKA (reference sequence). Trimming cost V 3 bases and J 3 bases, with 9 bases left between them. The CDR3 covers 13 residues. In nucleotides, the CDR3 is TGCAGTGCTAGTTCGGGACTCTACAATGAGCAGTTCTTC. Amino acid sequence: CSASSGLYNEQFF.

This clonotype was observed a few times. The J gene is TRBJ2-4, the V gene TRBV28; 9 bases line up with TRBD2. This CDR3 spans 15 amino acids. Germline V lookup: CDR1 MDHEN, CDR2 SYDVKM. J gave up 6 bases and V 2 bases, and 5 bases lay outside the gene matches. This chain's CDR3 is CASSLPSGIRNIQYF. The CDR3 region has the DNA TGTGCCAGCAGTTTACCTAGCGGGATCAGAAACATTCAGTACTTC.

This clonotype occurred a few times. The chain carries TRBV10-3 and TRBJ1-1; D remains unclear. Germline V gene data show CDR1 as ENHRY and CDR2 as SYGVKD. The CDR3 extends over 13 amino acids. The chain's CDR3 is CAISTVGITEAFF. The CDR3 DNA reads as TGTGCTATAAGTACAGTGGGAATCACTGAAGCTTTCTTT.

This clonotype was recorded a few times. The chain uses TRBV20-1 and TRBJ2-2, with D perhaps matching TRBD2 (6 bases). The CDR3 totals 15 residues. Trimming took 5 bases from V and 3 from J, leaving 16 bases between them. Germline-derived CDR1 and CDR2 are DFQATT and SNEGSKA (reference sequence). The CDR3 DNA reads TGCAGTGCTCCGGGGGTGATATCTGACACCGGGGAGCTGTTTTTT. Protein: CSAPGVISDTGELFF.

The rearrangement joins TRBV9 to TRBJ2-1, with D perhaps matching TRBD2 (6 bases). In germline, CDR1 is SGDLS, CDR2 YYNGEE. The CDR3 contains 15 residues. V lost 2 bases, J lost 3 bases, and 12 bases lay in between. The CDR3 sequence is CASSVEGVVYNEQFF. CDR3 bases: TGTGCCAGCAGCGTGGAGGGAGTGGTCTACAATGAGCAGTTCTTC. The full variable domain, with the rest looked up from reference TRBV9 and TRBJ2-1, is DSGVTQTPKHLITATGQRVTLRCSPRSGDLSVYWYQQSLDQGLQFLIQYYNGEERAKGNILERFSAQQFPDLHSELNLSSLELGDSALYFCASSVEGVVYNEQFFGPGTRLTVL.